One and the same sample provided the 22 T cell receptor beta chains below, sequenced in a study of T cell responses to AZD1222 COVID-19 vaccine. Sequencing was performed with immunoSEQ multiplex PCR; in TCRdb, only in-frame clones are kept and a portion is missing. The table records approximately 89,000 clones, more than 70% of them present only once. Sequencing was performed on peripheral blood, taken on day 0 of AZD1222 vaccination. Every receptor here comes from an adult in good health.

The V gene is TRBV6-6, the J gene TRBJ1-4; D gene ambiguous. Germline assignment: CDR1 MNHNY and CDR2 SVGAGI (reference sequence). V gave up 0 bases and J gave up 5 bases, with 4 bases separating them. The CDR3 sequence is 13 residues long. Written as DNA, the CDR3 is TGTGCCAGCAGTTACTCGGGGAATGAAAAACTGTTTTTT. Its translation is CASSYSGNEKLFF.

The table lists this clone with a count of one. CDR3 sequence reads: CASSQTTGYNSPLHF. CDR3 DNA: TGCGCCAGCAGCCAAACAACAGGGTATAATTCACCCCTCCACTTT. This chain links TRBV4-3 with TRBJ1-6; D might be TRBD1 (6 bases). The CDR3 is 15 residues long. Trimming shortened V by 2 bases and J by 4 bases, and 9 bases separated the two germline ends. In germline, CDR1 is LGHNA, CDR2 YSLEER.

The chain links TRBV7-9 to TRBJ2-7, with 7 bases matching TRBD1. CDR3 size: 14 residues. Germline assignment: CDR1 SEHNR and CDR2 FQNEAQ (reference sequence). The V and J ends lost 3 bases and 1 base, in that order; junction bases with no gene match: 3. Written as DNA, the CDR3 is TGTGCCAGCAGCTTCGGGACAGCTTCCTACGAGCAGTACTTC. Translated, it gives CASSFGTASYEQYF.

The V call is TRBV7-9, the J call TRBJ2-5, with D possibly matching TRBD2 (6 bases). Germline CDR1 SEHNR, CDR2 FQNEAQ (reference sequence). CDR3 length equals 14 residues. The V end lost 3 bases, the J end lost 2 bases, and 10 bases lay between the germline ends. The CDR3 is CASSFRGIQETQYF. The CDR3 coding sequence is TGTGCCAGCAGCTTCCGGGGGATACAAGAGACCCAGTACTTC.

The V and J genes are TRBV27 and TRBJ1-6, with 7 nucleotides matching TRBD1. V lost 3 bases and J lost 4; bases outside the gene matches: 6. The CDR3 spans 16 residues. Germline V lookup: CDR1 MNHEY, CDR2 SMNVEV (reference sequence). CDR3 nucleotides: TGTGCCAGCAGTTTCCTACCGGGACAGTATAATTCACCCCTCCACTTT. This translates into CASSFLPGQYNSPLHF.

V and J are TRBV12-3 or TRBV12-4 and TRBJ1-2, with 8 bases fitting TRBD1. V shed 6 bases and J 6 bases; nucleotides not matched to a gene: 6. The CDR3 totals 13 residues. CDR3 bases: TGTGCCAGCAGCCGGAACAGGGGGAATGGCTACACCTTC. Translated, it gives CASSRNRGNGYTF.

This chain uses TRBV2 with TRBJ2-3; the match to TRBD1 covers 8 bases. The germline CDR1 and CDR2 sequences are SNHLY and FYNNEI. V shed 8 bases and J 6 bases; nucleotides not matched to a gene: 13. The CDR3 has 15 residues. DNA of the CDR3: TGTGCCAGCCAGGTCAGGGGGCGGCGAACCGATACGCAGTATTTT. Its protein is CASQVRGRRTDTQYF. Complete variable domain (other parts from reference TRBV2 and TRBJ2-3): EPEVTQTPSHQVTQMGQEVILRCVPISNHLYFYWYRQILGQKVEFLVSFYNNEISEKSEIFDDQFSVERPDGSNFTLKIRSTKLEDSAMYFCASQVRGRRTDTQYFGPGTRLTVL.

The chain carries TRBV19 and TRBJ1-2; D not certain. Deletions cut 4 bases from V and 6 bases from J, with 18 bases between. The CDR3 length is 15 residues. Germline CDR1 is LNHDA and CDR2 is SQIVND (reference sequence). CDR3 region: CASSSPGVRIDGYTF. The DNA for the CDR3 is TGTGCCAGTAGTAGCCCCGGTGTCCGAATTGATGGCTACACCTTC. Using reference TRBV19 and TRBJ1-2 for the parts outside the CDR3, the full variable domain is DGGITQSPKYLFRKEGQNVTLSCEQNLNHDAMYWYRQDPGQGLRLIYYSQIVNDFQKGDIAEGYSVSREKKESFPLTVTSAQKNPTAFYLCASSSPGVRIDGYTFGSGTRLTVV.

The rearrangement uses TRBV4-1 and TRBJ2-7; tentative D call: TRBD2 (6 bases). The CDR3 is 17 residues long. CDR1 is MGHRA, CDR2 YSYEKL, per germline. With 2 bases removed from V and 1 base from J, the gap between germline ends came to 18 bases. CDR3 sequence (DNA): TGCGCCAGCAGCCAATCGAGGCCGGGGGTTAGTTCCTACGAGCAGTACTTC. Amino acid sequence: CASSQSRPGVSSYEQYF.

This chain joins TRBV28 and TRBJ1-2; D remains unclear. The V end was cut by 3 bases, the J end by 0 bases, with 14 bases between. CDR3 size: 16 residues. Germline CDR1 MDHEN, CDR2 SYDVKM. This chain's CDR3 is CASSFRPRGPNYGYTF. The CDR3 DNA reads TGTGCCAGCAGTTTCAGACCCCGCGGGCCTAACTATGGCTACACCTTC.

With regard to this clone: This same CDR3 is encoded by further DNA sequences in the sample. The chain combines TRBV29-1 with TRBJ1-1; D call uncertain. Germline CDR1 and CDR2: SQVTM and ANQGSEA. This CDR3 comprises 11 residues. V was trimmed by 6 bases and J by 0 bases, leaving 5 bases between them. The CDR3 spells CSVVLNTEAFF. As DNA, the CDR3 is TGCAGCGTGGTGTTGAACACTGAAGCTTTCTTT. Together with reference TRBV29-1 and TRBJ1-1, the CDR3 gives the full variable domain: SAVISQKPSRDICQRGTSLTIQCQVDSQVTMMFWYRQQPGQSLTLIATANQGSEATYESGFVIDKFPISRPNLTFSTLTVSNMSPEDSSIYLCSVVLNTEAFFGQGTRLTVV.

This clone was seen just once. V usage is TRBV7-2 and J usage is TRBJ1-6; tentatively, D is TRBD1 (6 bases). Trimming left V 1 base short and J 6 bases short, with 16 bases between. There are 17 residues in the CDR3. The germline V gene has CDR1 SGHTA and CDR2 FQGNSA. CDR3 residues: CASSLGWWRQANSPLHF. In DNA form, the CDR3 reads TGTGCCAGCAGCTTAGGGTGGTGGAGACAGGCTAATTCACCCCTCCACTTT.

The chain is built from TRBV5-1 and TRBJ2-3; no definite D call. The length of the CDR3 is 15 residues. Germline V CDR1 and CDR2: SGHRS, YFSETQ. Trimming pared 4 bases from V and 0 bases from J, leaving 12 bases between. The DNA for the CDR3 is TGCGCCAGCAGCCTTGGGGTAGCTAGCACAGATACGCAGTATTTT. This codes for CASSLGVASTDTQYF. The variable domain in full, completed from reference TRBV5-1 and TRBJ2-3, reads KAGVTQTPRYLIKTRGQQVTLSCSPISGHRSVSWYQQTPGQGLQFLFEYFSETQRNKGNFPGRFSGRQFSNSRSEMNVSTLELGDSALYLCASSLGVASTDTQYFGPGTRLTVL.

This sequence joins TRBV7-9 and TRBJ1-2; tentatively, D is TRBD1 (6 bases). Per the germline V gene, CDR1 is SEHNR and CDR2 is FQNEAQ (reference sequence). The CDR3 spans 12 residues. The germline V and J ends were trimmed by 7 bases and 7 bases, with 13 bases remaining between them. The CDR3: CASKSGARGYTF. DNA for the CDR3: TGTGCCAGCAAGTCGGGGGCGCGTGGCTACACCTTC.

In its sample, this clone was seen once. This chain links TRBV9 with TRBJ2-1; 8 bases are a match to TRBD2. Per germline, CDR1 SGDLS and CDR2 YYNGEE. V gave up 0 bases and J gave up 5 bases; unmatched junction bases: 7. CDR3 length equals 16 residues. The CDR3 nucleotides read TGTGCCAGCAGCGTAGTCGCGGGGGGCGGCCACAATGAGCAGTTCTTC. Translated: CASSVVAGGGHNEQFF.

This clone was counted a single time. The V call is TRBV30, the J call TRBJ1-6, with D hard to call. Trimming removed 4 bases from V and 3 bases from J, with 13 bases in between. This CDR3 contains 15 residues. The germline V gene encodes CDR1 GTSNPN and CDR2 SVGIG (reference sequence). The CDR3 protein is CAWKLGPSYNSPLHF. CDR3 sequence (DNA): TGTGCCTGGAAATTGGGCCCGAGCTATAATTCACCCCTCCACTTT.

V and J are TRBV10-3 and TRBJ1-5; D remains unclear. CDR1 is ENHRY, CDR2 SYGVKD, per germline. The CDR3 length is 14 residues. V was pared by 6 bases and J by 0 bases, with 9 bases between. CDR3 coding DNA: TGTGCCATCAGCACAGACAATAGCAATCAGCCCCAGCATTTT. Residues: CAISTDNSNQPQHF.

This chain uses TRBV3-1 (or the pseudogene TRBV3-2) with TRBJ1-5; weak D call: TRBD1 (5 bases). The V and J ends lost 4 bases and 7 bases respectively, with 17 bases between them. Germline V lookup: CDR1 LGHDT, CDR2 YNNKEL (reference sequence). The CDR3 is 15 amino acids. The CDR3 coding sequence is TGTGCCAGCAGCCGAGGAATGGGGGGTTTCCAGCCCCAGCATTTT. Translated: CASSRGMGGFQPQHF.

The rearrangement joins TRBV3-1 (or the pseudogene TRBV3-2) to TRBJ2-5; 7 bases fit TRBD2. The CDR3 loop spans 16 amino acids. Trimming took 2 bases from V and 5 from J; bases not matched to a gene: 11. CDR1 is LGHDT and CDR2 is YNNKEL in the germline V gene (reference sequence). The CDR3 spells CASSQIPSGLGETQYF. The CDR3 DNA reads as TGTGCCAGCAGCCAAATACCTAGCGGCCTAGGGGAGACCCAGTACTTC.

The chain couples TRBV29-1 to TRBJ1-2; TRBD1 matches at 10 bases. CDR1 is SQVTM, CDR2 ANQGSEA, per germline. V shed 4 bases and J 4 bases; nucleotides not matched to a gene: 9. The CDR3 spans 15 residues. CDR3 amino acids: CSVGVPRTGGYGYTF. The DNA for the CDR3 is TGCAGCGTTGGGGTTCCCCGGACAGGGGGCTATGGCTACACCTTC.

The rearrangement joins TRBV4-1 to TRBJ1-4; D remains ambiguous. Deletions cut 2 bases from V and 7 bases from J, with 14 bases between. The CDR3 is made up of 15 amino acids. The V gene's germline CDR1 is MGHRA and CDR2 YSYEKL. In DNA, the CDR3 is TGCGCCAGCAGCCAAAGATGGAATACGGGTGAAAAACTGTTTTTT. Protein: CASSQRWNTGEKLFF.

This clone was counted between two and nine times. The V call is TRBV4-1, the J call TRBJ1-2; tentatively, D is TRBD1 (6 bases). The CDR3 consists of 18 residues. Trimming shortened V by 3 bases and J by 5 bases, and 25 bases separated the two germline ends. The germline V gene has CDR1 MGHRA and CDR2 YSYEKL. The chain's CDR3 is CASSQLRWGAMRKYGYTF. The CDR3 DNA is TGCGCCAGCAGCCAGCTTCGGTGGGGGGCGATGAGAAAATATGGCTACACCTTC.